The following is a T cell receptor beta chain sequence with its context. Its binding antigen is unknown. This CDR3 is missing its conserved last phenylalanine or tryptophan, likely due to a read error. The sample comes from a study of Graves' ophthalmopathy and Graves' hyperthyroidism (dated by TCRdb to 2016 to 2018). Background for the entire study: Hyperthyroidism was defined as stable when no progression to ophthalmopathy occurred within 18 months of follow-up. Following sample collection, hyperthyroidism patients were given methimazole at a starting dose of 30 mg daily, and ophthalmopathy patients were given high-dose intravenous methylprednisolone. For independent validation, a separate cohort was made up of 18 hyperthyroidism patients plus 17 patients who later progressed from hyperthyroidism to ophthalmopathy. In total, 135 blood samples were TCR-sequenced: fewer than 50 ophthalmopathy, 80 or so hyperthyroidism and approximately 17 hyperthyroidism-to-ophthalmopathy patients. To explore V-J signatures distinguishing ophthalmopathy from hyperthyroidism, a discovery set of approximately 100 patients (fewer than 45 ophthalmopathy, about 57 stable hyperthyroidism) was enrolled. To tell Graves' ophthalmopathy apart from Graves' hyperthyroidism, and to predict which patients would progress to ophthalmopathy, the study relied on TCR beta repertoire signatures. In 6 or 7 hyperthyroidism patients, T-cell repertoires of thyroid tissue and blood were compared.

What the study reported, not specific to this receptor: Ophthalmopathy was separated from stable hyperthyroidism by the 13-signature model with more than 85% sensitivity and 81% to 83% specificity in cross-validation and with 80%/75% in the test set. Sample size was not statistically predetermined, and group allocation was not concealed from the investigators. In validation, the model predicted ophthalmopathy progression with 55% to 71% sensitivity and 72.22% specificity; roughly 12 predicted patients were CT-confirmed with GO in a median of approximately 6.5 months. Most expanded thyroid clonotypes with a frequency above 0.001 also appeared in blood, which suggests that blood repertoires may reflect the immune response in the thyroid.

TCR beta CDR3 regions were amplified from RNA transcripts for repertoire sequencing. HTBI primers and the Qiagen OneStep RT-PCR kit were used in a first-round RT-PCR, which was followed by a second-round multiplex PCR, size selection and purification. Libraries were sequenced on an Illumina HiSeq2000 using paired-end 100 bp reads. From the authors' description of their analysis: SOAPnuke was used for read processing, and reads with adapters, uncalled bases, a mean Phred below 15, or no exact constant-primer or identifier match were discarded. COPE v1.2.5 was used to merge high-quality paired reads. Unique nucleotide sequences were defined as clonotypes and aligned to IMGT TRB V, D and J references using MiTCR v1.1. Analysis was restricted to V-J combinations with a frequency above 0.0001, which covered roughly 99% of repertoires. For each V-J combination, a TCR clonal expansion and chaos score was defined as the ratio of F50 clonal expansion to chaos observed in the TCRdist matrix. Welch's t-statistics and random forest were used to reduce the features to 13 V-J combinations, which were then used as input to a naive Bayes classifier. Thyroid-blood repertoire similarity was quantified with the Morisita-Horn index. TCRdb passed the public sequencing reads through fastp at Q25 and MiXCR, retaining productive beta sequences. Rows merge per CDR3 protein into single entries with the most common DNA and genes. These V and J calls are TCRdb output, not the study's own analysis. Recorded for this sample are around 1,200,000 distinct CDR3 sequences; roughly two fifths of them occurred a single time. More than 9.5% of the sample is held by the ten biggest clonotypes.

Patients with hyperthyroidism were aged 18 to 65 years, had been newly diagnosed, and had a disease duration of less than 2 months. Anyone with other autoimmune diseases, uncontrolled infections, pregnancy or lactation was excluded from the study. Diagnosis relied on clinical symptoms, serum thyroxine, TRAb, thyroid ultrasound and orbital computed tomography. Total RNA was extracted using Trizol reagent, and RNA quality was checked on an Agilent 2100 Bioanalyzer. This receptor was identified in an adult man with Graves' hyperthyroidism. The sample taken for sequencing was peripheral blood or thyroid tissue (not recorded which).

The nucleotides read TGTGCCAGCAGCTCCCCAGGGAGGCAACAATCCTACGAGCAGTACCTC. Its protein is CASSSPGRQQSYEQYL. The V and J genes are TRBV7-2 and TRBJ2-7; TRBD2 is a weak D gene call, 6 bases matching. Per the germline V gene, SGHTA is the CDR1 and FQGNSA is the CDR2. The CDR3 has 16 amino acids, counting both end residues. The only DNA kept is the CDR3, 48 bases in frame from the first base. Cut back by 4 bases and 1 base, the V and J ends lie 17 bases apart.